A selection of T cell receptor beta chains follows, all from one sample in a study of control samples from healthy donors and cancer patients. Using immunoSEQ multiplex PCR, the repertoire was profiled, and TCRdb retains in-frame clones only, with some absent. The data hold about 84,000 clones, with roughly 84% observed a single time. The material sequenced was PBMCs. These receptors originate from a man between 60 and 75 years old with head and neck cancer. CDR3s include the opening cysteine and the closing phenylalanine or tryptophan. The D gene is left open where the match is weak. Clone size is stated in some rows and not others, as once, few, many or a class when expanded.

V	D	J	size	DNA	CDR3
TRBV5-4	-	TRBJ1-6	-	TGTGCCAGCAGCCCAGGGACACGACATAATTCACCCCTCCACTTT	CASSPGTRHNSPLHF
TRBV11-2	-	TRBJ2-5	-	TGTGCCAGCAGCTGGGGGCCGCAAGAGACCCAGTACTTC	CASSWGPQETQYF
TRBV18	-	TRBJ2-5	-	TGTGCCAGCTCACCCCAAGAGACCCAGTACTTC	CASSPQETQYF
TRBV19	TRBD1	TRBJ2-7	-	TGTGCCAGTAGTACGGCCGGGACAGGGACCGAGCAGTACTTC	CASSTAGTGTEQYF
TRBV6-7	TRBD1	TRBJ2-7	-	TGTGCCAGCAGCCGGGACAGGAGCTCCTACGAGCAGTACTTC	CASSRDRSSYEQYF
TRBV20-1	-	TRBJ2-1	-	TGCAGTGCTAGTTGGGGGTCCAATGAGCAGTTCTTC	CSASWGSNEQFF
TRBV24-1	-	TRBJ2-3	-	TGTGCCACCAGTGATCCGGCCGAGGGCCGGGCGGGAGATACGCAGTATTTT	CATSDPAEGRAGDTQYF
TRBV7-9	-	TRBJ2-3	-	TGTGCCAGCAGCTTACAGGCCACCACAGATACGCAGTATTTT	CASSLQATTDTQYF
TRBV11-1	TRBD2	TRBJ2-2	-	TGTGCCAGCAGCTTAGCGGGAGGGCCTGGGGTCACCGGGGAGCTGTTTTTT	CASSLAGGPGVTGELFF
TRBV24-1	-	TRBJ2-2	-	TGTGCCACCAGTGATTTTGGTGACGGGAGATGGACCGGGGAGCTGTTTTTT	CATSDFGDGRWTGELFF
TRBV4-1	-	TRBJ1-3	-	TGCGCCAGCAGCCAAGAAGTAAGGGCGCGGGGAAACACCATATATTTT	CASSQEVRARGNTIYF
TRBV11-3	TRBD2	TRBJ2-1	-	TGTGCCAGCAGCCCCTCGGACGGGGGGGGAAGGAATGAGCAGTTCTTC	CASSPSDGGGRNEQFF
TRBV6-5	-	TRBJ2-7	-	TGTGCCAGCATCCTTGGTGGGGTGGTCTACGAGCAGTACTTC	CASILGGVVYEQYF
TRBV18	-	TRBJ1-4	-	TGTGCCAGCTCACCCTTCTCACGAGGGGCTAATGAAAAACTGTTTTTT	CASSPFSRGANEKLFF
TRBV19	TRBD1	TRBJ1-5	-	TGTGCCAGTAGTATGATTTGGGGACAGGGGGTCGGGGGAAATCAGCCCCAGCATTTT	CASSMIWGQGVGGNQPQHF
TRBV6-4	-	TRBJ2-3	once	TGTGCCAGCAGCCCACAACCTAGCACAGATACGCAGTATTTT	CASSPQPSTDTQYF
TRBV3-1/TRBV3-2	TRBD1	TRBJ1-2	-	TGTGCCAGCAGCCAACGTATCAACAGGGGCTATTACTATGGCTACACCTTC	CASSQRINRGYYYGYTF
TRBV5-4	-	TRBJ2-5	-	TGTGCCAGCAGCAGCCCCAGACAAGAGACCCAGTACTTC	CASSSPRQETQYF
TRBV7-8	-	TRBJ2-7	-	TGTGCCAGCAGCTCCACTATGACATACGAGCAGTACTTC	CASSSTMTYEQYF
TRBV3-1/TRBV3-2	TRBD1	TRBJ2-1	once	TGTGCCAGCCGGGACAGGGGGGCCGGTGAGCAGTTCTTC	CASRDRGAGEQFF
TRBV7-2	-	TRBJ2-7	few	TGTGCCAGCAGCCCCGGAATGCGGCAATACTTGCCAAACTCCTACGAGCAGTACTTC	CASSPGMRQYLPNSYEQYF
TRBV2	TRBD2	TRBJ2-1	once	TGTGCCAGCACCCCCGGAGTAGCGGGCCCTCTTGATGAGCAGTTCTTC	CASTPGVAGPLDEQFF
TRBV7-2	TRBD2	TRBJ2-7	-	TGTGCCAGCAGCCCCGGGACTAGCGGGAGGAACGAGCAGTACTTC	CASSPGTSGRNEQYF
TRBV27	TRBD1	TRBJ1-1	-	TGTGCCAGCAGTTTGTGGGGACAGCATGAAGCTTTCTTT	CASSLWGQHEAFF
TRBV18	TRBD1	TRBJ1-5	-	TGTGCCAGCTCGCAGGAAACAGGGGCCGATCAGCCCCAGCATTTT	CASSQETGADQPQHF
TRBV19	TRBD1	TRBJ1-1	-	TGTGCCAGTAGTATGTCAGGGACAGCGAACACTGAAGCTTTCTTT	CASSMSGTANTEAFF
TRBV5-4	TRBD2	TRBJ2-5	once	TGTGCCAGCAGCGGGCATGGGACTAGCGCACCGGGTTACCAAGAGACCCAGTACTTC	CASSGHGTSAPGYQETQYF
TRBV27	-	TRBJ2-2	-	TGTGCCAGCAGTTTAATGAACACCGGGGAGCTGTTTTTT	CASSLMNTGELFF
TRBV12-3/TRBV12-4	TRBD1	TRBJ2-5	-	TGTGCCAGCAGCTCGACAGGGGTAGAGACCCAGTACTTC	CASSSTGVETQYF
TRBV30	-	TRBJ2-7	-	TGTGCCTGGAGTGAGGGGGGGACTGCCACCTACGAGCAGTACTTC	CAWSEGGTATYEQYF
TRBV5-4	TRBD2	TRBJ2-2	-	TGTGCCAGCAGCTTAGGCCTAGCGGGCGGGGAGCTGTTTTTT	CASSLGLAGGELFF
TRBV4-1	TRBD1	TRBJ1-2	-	TGCGCCAGCAGCCAAGAGGGGAGGACAGGGCCCGTCACCTTC	CASSQEGRTGPVTF
TRBV12-3/TRBV12-4	TRBD1	TRBJ2-7	-	TGTGCCAGCAGGCCGACAGGGGGCAACGAGCAGTACTTC	CASRPTGGNEQYF
TRBV7-8	TRBD2	TRBJ2-4	-	TGTGCCAGCAGCCCCGTGTGGGGGCTAGCGGGTCCCAAAAACATTCAGTACTTC	CASSPVWGLAGPKNIQYF
TRBV7-9	-	TRBJ2-1	few	TGTGCCAGCAGCTTGGACCGGGCTCCGTGGAGGACTGAGCAGTTCTTC	CASSLDRAPWRTEQFF
TRBV7-9	-	TRBJ2-1	-	TGTGCCAGCAGCTTGAGGGGGGAGGTGCAGTTCTTC	CASSLRGEVQFF
TRBV11-2	-	TRBJ1-4	-	TGTGCCAGCAGCCAACTCAGGCAGCAACTGTTTTTT	CASSQLRQQLFF
TRBV7-2	-	TRBJ1-1	-	TGTGCCAGCAGATATGGGGCCCTGAACACTGAAGCTTTCTTT	CASRYGALNTEAFF
TRBV30	TRBD1	TRBJ1-5	-	TGTGCCTGGAGTCTAGGACAGGGCGGTTGGCCCCAGCATTTT	CAWSLGQGGWPQHF
TRBV6-5	TRBD2	TRBJ2-7	-	TGTGCCAGCAGTTCGACTAGCGGGAGCTTCGAGCAGTACTTC	CASSSTSGSFEQYF
TRBV18	TRBD1	TRBJ1-5	-	TGTGCCAGCTCACCAGAGGGACAGGGGTATCAGCCCCAGCATTTT	CASSPEGQGYQPQHF
TRBV27	-	TRBJ2-7	-	TGTGCCAGCACCCTCCACGGCAGCTCCTACGAGCAGTACTTC	CASTLHGSSYEQYF
TRBV10-3	-	TRBJ2-7	-	TGTGCCATCAGTGATAACCTCGCCGCCTACGAGCAGTACTTC	CAISDNLAAYEQYF
TRBV7-2	TRBD2	TRBJ2-3	-	TGTGCCAGCAGCTTTAGCGGGAACACAGATACGCAGTATTTT	CASSFSGNTDTQYF
TRBV20-1	-	TRBJ2-7	-	TGCAGTGCTAGTCCCGGGACTTACAGGGTTCCCTACGAGCAGTACTTC	CSASPGTYRVPYEQYF
TRBV7-8	TRBD1	TRBJ2-7	-	TGTGCCAGCAGCATAGGGACAGTTTACGAGCAGTACTTC	CASSIGTVYEQYF
TRBV5-5	TRBD1	TRBJ1-5	-	TGTGCCAGCAGCTTGGCCGAGCACAGGGGAGAGGATGGCAATCAGCCCCAGCATTTT	CASSLAEHRGEDGNQPQHF
TRBV10-2	TRBD1	TRBJ1-1	few	TGCGCCAGCAGTACAGGGGTCACCACTGAAGCTTTCTTT	CASSTGVTTEAFF
TRBV12-5	-	TRBJ1-5	-	TGTGCTAGTGGTTCTCGCAGGGGACAGCCCCAGCATTTT	CASGSRRGQPQHF
TRBV18	TRBD1	TRBJ1-1	-	TGTGCCAGCTCCCTGAATTACAGGGGATCGACTGAAGCTTTCTTT	CASSLNYRGSTEAFF
TRBV18	-	TRBJ2-3	-	TGTGCCAGCTCACCAAGGGTAGATACGCAGTATTTT	CASSPRVDTQYF
TRBV6-5	-	TRBJ1-2	-	TGTGCCAGCAGTTCAGGAAGCTATGGCTACACCTTC	CASSSGSYGYTF
TRBV2	-	TRBJ2-7	-	TGTGCCAGCAGTGTGTACGAGCAGTACTTC	CASSVYEQYF
TRBV5-1	TRBD1	TRBJ2-7	-	TGCGCCAACCCGGGGGCAGGGGGCCTTGGGGAGCAGTACTTC	CANPGAGGLGEQYF
TRBV3-1/TRBV3-2	-	TRBJ2-1	once	TGTGCCAGCAGCCAAGGCGCGAGCTCCTACAATGAGCAGTTCTTC	CASSQGASSYNEQFF